This T cell receptor (beta chain) came from a study of cytomegalovirus exposure and HLA in healthy donors. General study findings and limits: Later analysis suggested most CMV-associated TCR beta chains were HLA-restricted.

Concerning this clone: The target antigen is unknown.

Primers for the PCR totalled 60 Vbeta and 13 Jbeta. Generated by immunoSEQ multiplex PCR, the TCRdb table keeps only in-frame clones and is missing some. The repertoire holds about 110,000 clones, with 65% to 80% as singletons. The length of the CDR3 is 13 residues. The germline V and J ends were trimmed by 5 bases and 4 bases, with 12 bases remaining between them. Germline CDR1 SGHAT, CDR2 FQNNGV. Sequenced input: PBMCs. The chain recombines TRBV11-2 with TRBJ2-7; tentative D call: TRBD1 (5 bases). This TCR was sampled from a young man in good health and CMV-seropositive. CDR3 nucleotide sequence: TGTGCCAGCAGCCCCCGACAGTTATACGAGCAGTACTTC. Its protein is CASSPRQLYEQYF.